The clone carrying this TCR beta chain was observed a single time. This CDR3 is 14 amino acids long. The germline V gene encodes CDR1 SNHLY and CDR2 FYNNEI. Trimming took 6 bases from V and 1 from J, leaving 12 bases between them. Some clones are missing from TCRdb's copy, which holds only in-frame ones; the method was immunoSEQ multiplex PCR. Of nearly 25,000 clones listed, roughly 43% are singletons. These data originate in a study of graft-versus-host responses after intestinal transplantation. Study details: Following induction with anti-thymocyte globulin, all recipients were given tacrolimus and steroids for around three years.

Proliferating CFSE-low CD3+CD4+ and CD3+CD8+ responders were sorted after the reaction. Sequenced material: alloreactive CD4+ T cells from a mixed lymphocyte reaction culture, taken before intestinal transplant. Subset: CFSE-low proliferating T cells sorted from roughly six-day pre-transplant mixed lymphocyte reaction (GvH or HvG direction). This receptor was taken from a human patient who received an intestinal transplant. The chain has TRBV2 and TRBJ2-5, with a tentative D call TRBD1 (5 bases). Written as DNA, the CDR3 is TGTGCCAGCAGCCAACAGGTATTCCAAGAGACCCAGTACTTC. Translating gives CASSQQVFQETQYF.